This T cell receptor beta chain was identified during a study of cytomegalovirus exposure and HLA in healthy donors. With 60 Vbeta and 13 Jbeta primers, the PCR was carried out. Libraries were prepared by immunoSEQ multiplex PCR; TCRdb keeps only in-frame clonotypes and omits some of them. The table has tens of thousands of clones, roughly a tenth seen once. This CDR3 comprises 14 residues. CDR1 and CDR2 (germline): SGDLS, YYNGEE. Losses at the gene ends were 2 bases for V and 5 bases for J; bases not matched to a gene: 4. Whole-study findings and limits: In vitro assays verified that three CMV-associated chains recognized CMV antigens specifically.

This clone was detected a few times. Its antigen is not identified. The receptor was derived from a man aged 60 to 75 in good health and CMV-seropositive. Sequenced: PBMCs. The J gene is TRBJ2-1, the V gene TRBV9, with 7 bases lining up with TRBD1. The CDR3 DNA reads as TGTGCCAGCAGCGTGGGGGACAGCCACAATGAGCAGTTCTTC. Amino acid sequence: CASSVGDSHNEQFF.